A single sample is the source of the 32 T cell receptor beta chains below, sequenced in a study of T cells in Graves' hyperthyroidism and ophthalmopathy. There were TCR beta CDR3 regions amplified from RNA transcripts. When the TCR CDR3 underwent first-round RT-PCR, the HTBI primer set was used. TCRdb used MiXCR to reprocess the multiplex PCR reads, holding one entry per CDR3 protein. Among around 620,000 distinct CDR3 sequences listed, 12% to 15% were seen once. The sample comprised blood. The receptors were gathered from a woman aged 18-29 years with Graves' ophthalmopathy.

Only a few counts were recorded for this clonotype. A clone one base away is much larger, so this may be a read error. The CDR3 DNA reads as TGTGCCAGCAGCCAAATAAAGAGCGCGCATAGCACAGATACGCAGTATTTT. It is translated as CASSQIKSAHSTDTQYF. The chain links TRBV7-8 to TRBJ2-3, with D unclear. Between the trimmed V and J ends, which lost 5 bases and 0 bases, there was a span of 18 bases. Germline CDR1 SGHVS, CDR2 FQNEAQ. The CDR3 has 17 amino acids. Using reference TRBV7-8 and TRBJ2-3 for the parts outside the CDR3, the full variable domain is GAGVSQSPRYKVAKRGQDVALRCDPISGHVSLFWYQQALGQGPEFLTYFQNEAQLDKSGLPSDRFFAERPEGSVSTLKIQRTQQEDSAVYLCASSQIKSAHSTDTQYFGPGTRLTVL.

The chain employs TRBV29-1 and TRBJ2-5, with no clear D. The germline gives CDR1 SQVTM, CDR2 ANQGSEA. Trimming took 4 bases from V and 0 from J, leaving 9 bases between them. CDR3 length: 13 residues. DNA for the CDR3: TGCAGCGTTGCTTATGATAACCAAGAGACCCAGTACTTC. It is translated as CSVAYDNQETQYF.

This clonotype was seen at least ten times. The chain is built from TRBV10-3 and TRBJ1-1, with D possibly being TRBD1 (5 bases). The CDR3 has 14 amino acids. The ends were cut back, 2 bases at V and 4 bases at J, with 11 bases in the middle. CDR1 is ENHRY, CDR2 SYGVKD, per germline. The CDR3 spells CAISEEGQGTEAFF. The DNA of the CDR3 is TGTGCCATCAGTGAGGAGGGGCAGGGCACTGAAGCTTTCTTT.

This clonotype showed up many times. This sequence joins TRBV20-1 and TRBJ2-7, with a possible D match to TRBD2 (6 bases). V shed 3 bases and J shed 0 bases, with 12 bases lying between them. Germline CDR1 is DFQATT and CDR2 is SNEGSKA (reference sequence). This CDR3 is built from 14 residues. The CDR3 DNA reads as TGCAGTGCTAGCCGACGGGAGCGCTCCTACGAGCAGTACTTC. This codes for CSASRRERSYEQYF.

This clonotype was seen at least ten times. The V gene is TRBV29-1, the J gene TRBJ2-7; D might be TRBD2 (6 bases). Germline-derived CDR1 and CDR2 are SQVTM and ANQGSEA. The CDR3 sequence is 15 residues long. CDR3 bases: TGCAGTTTTTCAATCGGGACTTACAGCTCCTACGAGCAGTACTTC. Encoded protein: CSFSIGTYSSYEQYF.

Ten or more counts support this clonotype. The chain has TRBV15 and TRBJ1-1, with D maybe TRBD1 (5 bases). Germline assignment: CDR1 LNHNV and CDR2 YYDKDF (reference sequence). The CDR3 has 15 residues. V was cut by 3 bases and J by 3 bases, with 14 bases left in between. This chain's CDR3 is CATSSRRGTHTEAFF. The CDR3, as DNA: TGTGCCACCAGCAGCCGGCGGGGCACCCACACTGAAGCTTTCTTT. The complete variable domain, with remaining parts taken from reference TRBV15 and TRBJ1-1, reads DAMVIQNPRYQVTQFGKPVTLSCSQTLNHNVMYWYQQKSSQAPKLLFHYYDKDFNNEADTPDNFQSRRPNTSFCFLDIRSPGLGDTAMYLCATSSRRGTHTEAFFGQGTRLTVV.

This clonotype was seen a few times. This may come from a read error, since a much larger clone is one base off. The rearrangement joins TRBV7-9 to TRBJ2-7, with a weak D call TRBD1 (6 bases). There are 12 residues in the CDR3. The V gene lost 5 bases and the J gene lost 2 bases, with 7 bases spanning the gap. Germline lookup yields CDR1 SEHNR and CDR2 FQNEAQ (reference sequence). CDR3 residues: CASSDRPYEQYF. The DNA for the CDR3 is TGTGCCAGCAGCGACAGGCCCTACGAGCAGTACTTC.

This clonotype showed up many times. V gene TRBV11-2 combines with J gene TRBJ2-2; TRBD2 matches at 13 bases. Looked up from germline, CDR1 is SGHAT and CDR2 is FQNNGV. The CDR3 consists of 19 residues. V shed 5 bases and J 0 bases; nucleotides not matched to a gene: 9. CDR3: CASSLRRTSGRSNTGELFF. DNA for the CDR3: TGTGCCAGCAGCCTGCGCCGGACTAGCGGGAGATCGAACACCGGGGAGCTGTTTTTT.

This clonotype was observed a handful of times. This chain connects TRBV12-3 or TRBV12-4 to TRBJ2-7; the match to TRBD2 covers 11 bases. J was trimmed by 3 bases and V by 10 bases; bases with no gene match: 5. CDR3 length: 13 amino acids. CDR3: CAIKTSGSYEQYF. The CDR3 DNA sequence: TGTGCCATCAAAACTAGCGGGAGCTACGAGCAGTACTTC.

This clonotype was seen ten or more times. CDR3 coding DNA: TGTGCCATCAGTGCAGGGGACAGGACCTATGGCTACACCTTC. Its protein is CAISAGDRTYGYTF. V gene TRBV10-3 combines with J gene TRBJ1-2, with TRBD1 matching 8 bases. Trimming removed 4 bases from V and 4 bases from J; junction bases left unmatched: 5. CDR1 is ENHRY, CDR2 SYGVKD, per germline. The CDR3 consists of 14 residues.

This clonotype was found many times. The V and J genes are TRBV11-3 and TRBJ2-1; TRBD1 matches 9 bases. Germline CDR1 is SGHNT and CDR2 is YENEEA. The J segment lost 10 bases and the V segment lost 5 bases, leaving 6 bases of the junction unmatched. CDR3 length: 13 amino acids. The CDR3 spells CASSPGTGREQFF. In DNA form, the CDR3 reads TGTGCCAGCAGCCCTGGGACAGGGAGGGAGCAGTTCTTC.

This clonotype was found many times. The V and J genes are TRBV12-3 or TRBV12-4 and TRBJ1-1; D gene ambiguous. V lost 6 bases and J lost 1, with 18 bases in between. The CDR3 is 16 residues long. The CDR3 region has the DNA TGTGCCAGCAGCCGCCCTCTGAGAGGTAGGAACACTGAAGCTTTCTTT. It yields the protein CASSRPLRGRNTEAFF.

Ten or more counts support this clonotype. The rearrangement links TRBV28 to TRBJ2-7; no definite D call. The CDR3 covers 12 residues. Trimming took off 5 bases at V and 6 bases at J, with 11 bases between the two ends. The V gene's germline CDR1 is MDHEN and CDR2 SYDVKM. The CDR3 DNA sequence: TGTGCCAGCAGTCCTCCCATCCGCGAGCAGTACTTC. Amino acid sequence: CASSPPIREQYF.

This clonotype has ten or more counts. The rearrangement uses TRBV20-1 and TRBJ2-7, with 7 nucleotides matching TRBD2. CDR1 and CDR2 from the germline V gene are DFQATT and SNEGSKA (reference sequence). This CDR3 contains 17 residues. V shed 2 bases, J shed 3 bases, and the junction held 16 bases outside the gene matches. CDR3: CSARRSVRGRGFYEQYF. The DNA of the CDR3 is TGCAGTGCTAGAAGGTCGGTGCGCGGGAGAGGATTCTACGAGCAGTACTTC.

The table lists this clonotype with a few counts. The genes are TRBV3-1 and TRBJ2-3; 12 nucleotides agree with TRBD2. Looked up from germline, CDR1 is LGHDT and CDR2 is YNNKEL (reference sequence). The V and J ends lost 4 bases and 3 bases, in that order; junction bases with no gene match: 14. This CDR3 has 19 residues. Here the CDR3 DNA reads TGTGCCAGCAGCCCCCCCCCCCTAGCGGGAGGGGGTAGGACAGATACGCAGTATTTT. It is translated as CASSPPPLAGGGRTDTQYF.

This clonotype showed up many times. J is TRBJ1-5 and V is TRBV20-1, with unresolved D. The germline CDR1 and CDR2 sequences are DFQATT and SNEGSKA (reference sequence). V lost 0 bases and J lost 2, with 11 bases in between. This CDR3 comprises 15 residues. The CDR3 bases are TGCAGTGCTAGAGATATTGGGGTCCGCAATCAGCCCCAGCATTTT. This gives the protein CSARDIGVRNQPQHF.

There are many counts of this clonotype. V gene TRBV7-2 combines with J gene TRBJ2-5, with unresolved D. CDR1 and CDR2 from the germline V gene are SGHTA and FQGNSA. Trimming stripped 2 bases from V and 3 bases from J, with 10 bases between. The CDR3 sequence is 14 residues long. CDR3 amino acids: CASSLLYYKETQYF. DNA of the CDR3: TGTGCCAGCAGCTTACTCTACTACAAAGAGACCCAGTACTTC.

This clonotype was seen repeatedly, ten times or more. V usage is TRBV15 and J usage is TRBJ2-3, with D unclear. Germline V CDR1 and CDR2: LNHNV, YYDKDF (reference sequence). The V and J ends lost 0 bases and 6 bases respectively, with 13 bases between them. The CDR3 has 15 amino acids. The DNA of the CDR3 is TGTGCCACCAGCAGAGATTGGAATTATCGGGATACGCAGTATTTT. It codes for CATSRDWNYRDTQYF.

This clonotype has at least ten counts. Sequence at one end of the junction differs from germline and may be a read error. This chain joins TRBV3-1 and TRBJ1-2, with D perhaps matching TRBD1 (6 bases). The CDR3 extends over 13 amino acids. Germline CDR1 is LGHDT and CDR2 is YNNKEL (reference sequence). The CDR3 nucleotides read TGTACCAGCAGCCACGCTGGGACAAACGGCTACACCTTC. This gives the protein CTSSHAGTNGYTF.

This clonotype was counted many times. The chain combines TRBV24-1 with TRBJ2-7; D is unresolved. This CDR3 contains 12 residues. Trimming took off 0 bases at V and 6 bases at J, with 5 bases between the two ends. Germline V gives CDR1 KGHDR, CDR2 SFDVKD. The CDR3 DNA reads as TGTGCCACCAGTGATTTGTCGGGCGAGCAGTACTTC. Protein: CATSDLSGEQYF.

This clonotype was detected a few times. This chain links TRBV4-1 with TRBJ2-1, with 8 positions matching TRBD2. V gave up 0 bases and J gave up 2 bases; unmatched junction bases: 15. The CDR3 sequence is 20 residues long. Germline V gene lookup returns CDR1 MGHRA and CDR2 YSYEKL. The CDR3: CASSQDSLSLAANPYNEQFF. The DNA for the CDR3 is TGCGCCAGCAGCCAAGATTCATTGTCACTAGCGGCAAACCCCTACAATGAGCAGTTCTTC.

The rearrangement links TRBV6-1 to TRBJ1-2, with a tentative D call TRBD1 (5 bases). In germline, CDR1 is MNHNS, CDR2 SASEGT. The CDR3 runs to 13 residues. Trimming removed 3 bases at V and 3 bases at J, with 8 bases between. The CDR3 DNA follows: TGTGCCAGCAGTGATTTGACAGACTATGGCTACACCTTC. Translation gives CASSDLTDYGYTF.

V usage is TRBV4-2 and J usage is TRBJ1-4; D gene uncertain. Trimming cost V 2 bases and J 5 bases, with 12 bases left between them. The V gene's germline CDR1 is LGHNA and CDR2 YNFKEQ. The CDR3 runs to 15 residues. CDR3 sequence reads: CASSQSRRENEKLFF. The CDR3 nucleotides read TGTGCCAGCAGCCAATCCAGGAGAGAAAATGAAAAACTGTTTTTT.

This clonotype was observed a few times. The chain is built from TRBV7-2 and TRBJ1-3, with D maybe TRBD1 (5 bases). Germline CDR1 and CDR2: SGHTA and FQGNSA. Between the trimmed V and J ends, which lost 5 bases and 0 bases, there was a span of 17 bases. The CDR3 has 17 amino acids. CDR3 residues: CASSQEGIYISGNTIYF. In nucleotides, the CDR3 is TGTGCCAGCAGCCAAGAGGGGATATACATCTCTGGAAACACCATATATTTT.

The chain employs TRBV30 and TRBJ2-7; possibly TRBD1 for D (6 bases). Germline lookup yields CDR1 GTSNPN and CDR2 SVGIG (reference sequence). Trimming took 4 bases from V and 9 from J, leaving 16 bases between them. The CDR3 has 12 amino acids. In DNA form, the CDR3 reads TGTGCCTGGACCCCTGGGGGCCCCGGGCAGTACTTC. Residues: CAWTPGGPGQYF.

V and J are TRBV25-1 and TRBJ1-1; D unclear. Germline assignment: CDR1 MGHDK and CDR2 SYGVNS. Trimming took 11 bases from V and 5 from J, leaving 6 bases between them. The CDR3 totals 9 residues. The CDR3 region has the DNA TGTGCCCCTGAGACTGAAGCTTTCTTT. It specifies CAPETEAFF.

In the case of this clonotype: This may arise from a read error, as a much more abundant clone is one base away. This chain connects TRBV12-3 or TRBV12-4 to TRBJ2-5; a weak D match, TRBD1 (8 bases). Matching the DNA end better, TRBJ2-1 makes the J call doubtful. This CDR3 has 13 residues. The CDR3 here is CASRPTGGETQFF. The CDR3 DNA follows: TGTGCCAGCAGACCCACAGGGGGGGAGACCCAGTTCTTC.

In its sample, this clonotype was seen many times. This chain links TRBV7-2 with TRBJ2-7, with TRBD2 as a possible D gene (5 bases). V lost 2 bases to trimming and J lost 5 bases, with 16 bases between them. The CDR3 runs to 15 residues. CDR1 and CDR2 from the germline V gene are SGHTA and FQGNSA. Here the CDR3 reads CASSLLTGNLHEQYF. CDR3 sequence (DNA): TGTGCCAGCAGCTTATTGACGGGAAATTTACACGAGCAGTACTTC. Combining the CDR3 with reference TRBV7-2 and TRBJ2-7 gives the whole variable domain GAGVSQSPSNKVTEKGKDVELRCDPISGHTALYWYRQSLGQGLEFLIYFQGNSAPDKSGLPSDRFSAERTGGSVSTLTIQRTQQEDSAVYLCASSLLTGNLHEQYFGPGTRLTVT.

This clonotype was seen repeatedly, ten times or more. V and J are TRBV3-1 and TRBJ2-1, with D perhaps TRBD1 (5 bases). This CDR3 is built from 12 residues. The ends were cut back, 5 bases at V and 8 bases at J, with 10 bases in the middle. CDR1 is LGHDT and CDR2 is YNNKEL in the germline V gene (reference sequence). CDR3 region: CASSVQGYEQFF. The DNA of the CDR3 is TGTGCCAGCAGCGTTCAGGGCTATGAGCAGTTCTTC.

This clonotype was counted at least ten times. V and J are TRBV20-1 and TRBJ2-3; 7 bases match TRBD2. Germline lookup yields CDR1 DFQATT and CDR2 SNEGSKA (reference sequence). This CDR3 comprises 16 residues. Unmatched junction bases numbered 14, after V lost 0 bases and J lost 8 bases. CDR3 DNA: TGCAGTGCTAGAGATCCCAGCGGGAAGAGATCGGGTACGCAGTATTTT. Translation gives CSARDPSGKRSGTQYF.

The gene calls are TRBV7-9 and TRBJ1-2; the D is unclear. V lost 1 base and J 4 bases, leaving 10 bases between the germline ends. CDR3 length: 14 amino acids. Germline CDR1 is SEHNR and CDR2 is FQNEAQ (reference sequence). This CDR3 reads CASSLDYSPYGYTF. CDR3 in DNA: TGTGCCAGCAGCTTAGACTACAGCCCCTATGGCTACACCTTC.

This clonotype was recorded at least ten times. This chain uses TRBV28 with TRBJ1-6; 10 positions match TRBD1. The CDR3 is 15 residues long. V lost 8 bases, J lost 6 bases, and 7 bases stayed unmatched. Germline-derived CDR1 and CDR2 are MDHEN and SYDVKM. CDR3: CASRRQGAGNSPLHF. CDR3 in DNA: TGTGCCAGCCGACGACAGGGGGCCGGTAATTCACCCCTCCACTTT.